This T cell receptor beta chain was profiled in a study of T cells in Graves' hyperthyroidism and ophthalmopathy. Amplification of TCR beta CDR3 regions was performed using RNA transcripts as template. The HTBI set primed first-round TCR CDR3 RT-PCR. TCRdb called the multiplex PCR reads again in MiXCR, with one record for every CDR3 protein. This sample yields more than 550,000 distinct CDR3 sequences, of which 18% are seen a single time; 15% to 20% belongs to the top ten. Study-level findings and limits: Prediction of ophthalmopathy progression came a median approximately 6 months pre-onset. Blood also contained most expanded thyroid clonotypes above 0.001.

V lost 1 base and J lost 5, with 14 bases in between. Germline loops: CDR1 MGHRA, CDR2 YSYEKL. The CDR3 spans 15 residues. Regarding this clonotype: Antigen specificity is unknown.

Blood was obtained at the first hyperthyroidism diagnosis, which preceded any ophthalmopathy symptoms. The chain links TRBV4-1 to TRBJ1-2; D gene ambiguous. The sequence was obtained from a woman aged 50 to 65 with Graves' hyperthyroidism that later progressed to Graves' ophthalmopathy. Input material: blood. DNA for the CDR3: TGCGCCAGCAGCCAAGGAGGGAGGGATAGATATGGCTACACCTTC. The encoded protein is CASSQGGRDRYGYTF.